The 10 T cell receptor beta chains presented below share a single source sample, sequenced in a study of shared clonotypes between healthy human individuals (dated by TCRdb to the early 2020s). Receptor amplification or capture employed the immunoSEQ multiplex PCR assay. Drawn from immuneACCESS, this table holds only the in-frame rearrangements with V and J called that TCRdb kept. Clones are partly lost; checked studies trace under half to an unresolved V gene and leave the rest unexplained. The sample contains some 680,000 clones, about three quarters of them found a single time. Jointly, the top ten make up around 1.8% of the sample. Source material: memory CD4+ T cells sorted from blood. The cell subset or site label of this sample denotes: CD45RA-negative fraction. These TCRs come from a woman in her thirties in good health.

This sequence joins TRBV30 and TRBJ1-1, with D possibly matching TRBD1 (6 bases). Trimming pared 5 bases from V and 0 bases from J, leaving 13 bases between. The CDR3 runs to 14 residues. Germline V gene data show CDR1 as GTSNPN and CDR2 as SVGIG (reference sequence). As DNA, the CDR3 is TGTGCCTGGGACAAACACAGGGTGAACACTGAAGCTTTCTTT. Protein product: CAWDKHRVNTEAFF.

V gene TRBV28 combines with J gene TRBJ1-2, with 8 nucleotides matching TRBD1. This CDR3 spans 13 amino acids. The V gene end was trimmed by 6 bases and the J gene end by 4 bases; junction bases not matched to a gene: 4. CDR1 MDHEN and CDR2 SYDVKM come from the germline V gene. Here the CDR3 reads CASSHGTGYGYTF. In DNA, the CDR3 is TGTGCCAGCAGCCACGGGACAGGCTATGGCTACACCTTC.

V and J are TRBV27 and TRBJ2-3; 10 nucleotides align to TRBD2. CDR1 is MNHEY, CDR2 SMNVEV, per germline (reference sequence). J lost 3 bases, V lost 6 bases, and 3 bases had no gene match. CDR3 size: 14 residues. CDR3 residues: CASRLAGVTDTQYF. For the CDR3, the DNA is TGTGCCAGCAGGCTAGCGGGAGTAACAGATACGCAGTATTTT.

The J gene is TRBJ1-5, the V gene TRBV15; 9 bases align to TRBD1. V lost 0 bases to trimming and J lost 11 bases; unmatched junction nucleotides: 8. Per the germline V gene, CDR1 is LNHNV and CDR2 is YYDKDF (reference sequence). This CDR3 is 15 amino acids long. The CDR3 protein is CATSRDRTGEEAQHF. The CDR3 nucleotides read TGTGCCACCAGCAGAGATAGGACAGGGGAGGAAGCCCAGCATTTT.

The J gene is TRBJ2-1, the V gene TRBV29-1; 12 bases match TRBD2. Germline-derived CDR1 and CDR2 are SQVTM and ANQGSEA. Germline trimming cut 6 bases from V and 1 base from J; bases unmatched to any gene: 4. This CDR3 contains 15 residues. CDR3 bases: TGCAGCGTGGCTAGCGGGAGGGGATCCTACAATGAGCAGTTCTTC. Translating gives CSVASGRGSYNEQFF.

This chain uses TRBV28 with TRBJ2-5; D call uncertain. The CDR3 contains 14 residues. V dropped 7 bases and J dropped 5 bases, with 17 bases sitting between them. Germline assignment: CDR1 MDHEN and CDR2 SYDVKM. The CDR3 loop is CASTTLFRSETQYF. CDR3 in DNA: TGTGCCAGCACGACGCTTTTCCGCAGCGAGACCCAGTACTTC.

This clone was seen a few times. The chain employs TRBV4-1 and TRBJ2-2; 8 nucleotides line up with TRBD1. The CDR3 totals 17 residues. With 0 bases clipped from V and 3 bases from J, the junction kept 6 bases outside the gene matches. Per the germline V gene, CDR1 is MGHRA and CDR2 is YSYEKL. CDR3 coding DNA: TGCGCCAGCAGCCAAGATCAACAGGGGGTCGACACCGGGGAGCTGTTTTTT. Translated: CASSQDQQGVDTGELFF.

A few counts support this clone. The V call is TRBV2, the J call TRBJ1-6; possibly TRBD1 for D (5 bases). V shed 8 bases and J shed 0 bases, with 11 bases lying between them. Per germline, CDR1 SNHLY and CDR2 FYNNEI. The CDR3 totals 15 residues. The CDR3 protein is CASGRGNSYNSPLHF. CDR3 DNA sequence: TGTGCCAGCGGGAGGGGCAACTCCTATAATTCACCCCTCCACTTT.

The V call is TRBV5-1, the J call TRBJ2-3, with D perhaps TRBD2 (6 bases). Germline CDR1 reads SGHRS; CDR2 reads YFSETQ. The CDR3 has 15 residues. The V end lost 3 bases, the J end lost 2 bases, and 13 bases lay between the germline ends. The CDR3 is CASSYAGRATDTQYF. The CDR3 DNA reads as TGCGCCAGCAGCTATGCGGGAAGGGCCACAGATACGCAGTATTTT.

This clone was recorded a few times. The rearrangement links TRBV28 to TRBJ1-1; tentative D call: TRBD1 (5 bases). The CDR3 is 15 residues long. V was shortened by 6 bases and J by 8 bases, with 22 bases between the two germline ends. Germline V gene data show CDR1 as MDHEN and CDR2 as SYDVKM. The CDR3 DNA follows: TGTGCCAGCAGGGCCACGACTGGGACGGCCCAGGAAGCTTTCTTT. It encodes CASRATTGTAQEAFF.